The clone carrying this TCR beta chain appeared once. Its antigen is not known. The sample belongs to a study of shared clonotypes between healthy human individuals. Study outcomes and limitations: Sample collection involved blood only; tissue repertoires are likely different.

V shed 6 bases, J shed 0 bases, and the junction held 2 bases outside the gene matches. The germline gives CDR1 MGHDK, CDR2 SYGVNS. The CDR3 covers 14 residues. Produced via immunoSEQ multiplex PCR; TCRdb's table is partial and in-frame only. The data show more than 1,200,000 clones, with approximately 98.5% seen just once and over 0.3% held by the top ten. Sequencing was carried out using naive CD4+ T cells sorted from blood. The subset is: CD45RA+ positively selected. This chain uses TRBV25-1 with TRBJ2-7, with TRBD2 identical over 10 bases. This TCR came from a man in his thirties or forties in good health. CDR3 sequence (DNA): TGTGCCAGCAGGGCTAGCGGGAGCTCCTACGAGCAGTACTTC. It is translated as CASRASGSSYEQYF.